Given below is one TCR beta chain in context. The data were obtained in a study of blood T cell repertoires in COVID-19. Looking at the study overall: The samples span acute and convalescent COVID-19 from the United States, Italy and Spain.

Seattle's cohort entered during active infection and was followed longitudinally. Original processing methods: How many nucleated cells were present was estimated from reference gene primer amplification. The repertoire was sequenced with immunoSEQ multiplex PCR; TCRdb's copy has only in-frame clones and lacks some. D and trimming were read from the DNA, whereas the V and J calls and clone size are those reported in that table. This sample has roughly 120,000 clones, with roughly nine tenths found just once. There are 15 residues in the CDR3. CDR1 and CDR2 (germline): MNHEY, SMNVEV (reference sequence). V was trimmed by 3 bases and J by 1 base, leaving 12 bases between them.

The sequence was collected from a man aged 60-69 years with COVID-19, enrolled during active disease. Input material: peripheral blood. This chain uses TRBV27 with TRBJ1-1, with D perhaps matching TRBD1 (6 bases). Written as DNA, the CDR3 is TGTGCCAGCAGTTTCTCTTCCAGGGGGAACACTGAAGCTTTCTTT. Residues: CASSFSSRGNTEAFF.